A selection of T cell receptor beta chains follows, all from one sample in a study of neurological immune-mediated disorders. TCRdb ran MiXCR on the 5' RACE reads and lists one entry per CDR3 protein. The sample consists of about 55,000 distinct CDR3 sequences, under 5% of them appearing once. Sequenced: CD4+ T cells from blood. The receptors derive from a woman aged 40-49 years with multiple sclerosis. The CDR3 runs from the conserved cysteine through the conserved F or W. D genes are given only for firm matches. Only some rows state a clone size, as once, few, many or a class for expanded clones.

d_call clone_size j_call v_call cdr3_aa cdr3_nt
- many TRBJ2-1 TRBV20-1 CSARDHGLVYNEQFF TGCAGTGCTAGAGATCACGGGCTCGTATACAATGAGCAGTTCTTC
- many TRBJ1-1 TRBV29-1 CSVAPGWGMNTEAFF TGCAGCGTTGCCCCAGGGTGGGGGATGAACACTGAAGCTTTCTTT
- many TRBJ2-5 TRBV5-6 CASSLGSGAAKETQYF TGTGCCAGCAGCTTGGGTAGTGGGGCCGCGAAAGAGACCCAGTACTTC
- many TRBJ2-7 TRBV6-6 CASSPRRTPSYEQYF TGTGCCAGCAGCCCGAGGAGGACTCCCTCCTACGAGCAGTACTTC
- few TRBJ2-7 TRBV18 CASSPSQMTSLYEQYF TGTGCCAGCTCACCGTCTCAAATGACTAGTCTCTACGAGCAGTACTTC
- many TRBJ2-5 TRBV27 CASRVRGHEETQYF TGTGCCAGCAGGGTTCGGGGACACGAAGAGACCCAGTACTTC
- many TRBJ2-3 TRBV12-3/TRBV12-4 CASRNRGGTDTQYF TGTGCCAGCAGGAACCGCGGGGGCACAGATACGCAGTATTTT
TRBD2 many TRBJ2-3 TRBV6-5 CASSFGSGGADTQYF TGTGCCAGCAGTTTTGGGAGCGGGGGGGCAGATACGCAGTATTTT
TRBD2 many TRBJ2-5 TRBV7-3 CASSLRGGGAAETQYF TGTGCCAGCAGCTTAAGAGGCGGGGGGGCCGCAGAGACCCAGTACTTC
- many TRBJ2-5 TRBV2 CASSSDYQETQYF TGTGCCAGCAGTTCCGACTATCAAGAGACCCAGTACTTC
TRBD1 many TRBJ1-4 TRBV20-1 CSASGTGAKLFF TGCAGTGCTAGTGGGACAGGCGCAAAACTGTTTTTT
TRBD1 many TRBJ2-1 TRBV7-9 CASSPRDRPYNEQFF TGTGCCAGCAGCCCCCGGGACAGGCCGTACAATGAGCAGTTCTTC
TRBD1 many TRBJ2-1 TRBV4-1 CASTLGQGAVFDEQFF TGCGCCAGCACCCTAGGTCAGGGGGCGGTCTTCGATGAGCAGTTCTTC
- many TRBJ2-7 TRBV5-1 CASSMGGVETAQYF TGCGCCAGCAGCATGGGCGGTGTGGAGACGGCGCAGTACTTC
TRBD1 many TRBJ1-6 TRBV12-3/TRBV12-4 CASTLTGGRSPLHF TGTGCCAGCACCTTGACAGGGGGCCGTTCACCCCTCCACTTT
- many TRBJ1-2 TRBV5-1 CASSLAVGAGGYGYTF TGCGCCAGCAGCTTGGCGGTGGGAGCAGGTGGCTATGGCTACACCTTC
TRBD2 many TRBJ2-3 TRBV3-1 CASSQVAGGTDTQYF TGTGCCAGCAGCCAAGTGGCCGGGGGGACAGATACGCAGTATTTT
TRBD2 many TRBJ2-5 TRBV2 CASSGRRLAGGMYQETQYF TGTGCCAGCAGTGGAAGGCGACTAGCGGGGGGAATGTACCAAGAGACCCAGTACTTC
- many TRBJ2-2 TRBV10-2 CASNVAGTLNTGELFF TGCGCCAGCAACGTAGCCGGGACTCTTAACACCGGGGAGCTGTTTTTT
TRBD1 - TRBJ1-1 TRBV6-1 CASRTLQQGTNTEAFF TGTGCCAGCAGGACACTCCAACAGGGGACGAACACTGAAGCTTTCTTT
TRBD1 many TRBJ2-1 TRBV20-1 CSASGTGWGEQFF TGCAGTGCTTCCGGGACAGGGTGGGGTGAGCAGTTCTTC
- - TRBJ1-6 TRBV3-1 CASSTHGHGSPLHF TGTGCCAGCAGCACGCACGGGCATGGTTCACCCCTCCACTTT